The following is a TCR beta chain sequence with its context. No antigen is known for it. From its cysteine to its phenylalanine, the CDR3 spans 14 amino acids. No DNA sequence is on record. Via the germline V gene, CDR1 is KGHSH and CDR2 LQKENI. Receptors were amplified or captured by 10x single-cell sequencing. 10X Genomics single-cell V(D)J and 5' gene-expression libraries were used to profile CSF cells. An Illumina NextSeq550 was used to sequence the CSF single-cell TCR libraries. In the original analysis: V(D)J reads were aligned to the vdj-GRCh38 alts ensemble 2.0.0 reference and were analysed with the Cell Ranger vdj pipeline. Clonotypes were defined as cell barcodes sharing the same set of productive CDR3 nucleotide sequences. To link clonality with transcriptional profiles, clonotype information was added to the Seurat v3.0 gene-expression metadata. Any CSF cell with more than 1,800 genes, more than 7,500 UMIs or more than 10% mitochondrial reads was excluded. CDR3-beta sequences were compared against VDJdb to identify TCRs with known antigen specificity. Network analysis of clone sharing used the R package qgraph and included only TCRs with complete alpha and beta chains. After reprocessing by TCRdb, each CDR3 protein sequence is one entry, and no DNA is given. The authors' filters were not applied to this entry. This specimen's table enumerates under 1,500 distinct CDR3 sequences. The ten most abundant clones make up roughly a fifth of the sample.

The sample comes from a study of CD8 T cells in cerebrospinal fluid in Alzheimer's disease (dated by TCRdb to the early 2020s). Context from the whole study: The study used two single-cell methods, plate-based nested PCR sequencing and droplet-based sequencing, to evaluate clonal expansion of CSF T cells. The droplet-based CSF comparison of patients and controls included about nine healthy controls (just under 11,000 cells) and about nine patients with MCI or Alzheimer's disease (around 9,700 cells). The CSF gene-expression analysis, which included patients with Parkinson's disease, covered a total of roughly 25 samples. The study tested whether clonally expanded T cells were present in cerebrospinal fluid from healthy elderly individuals and from patients with neurodegenerative disease.

The paper's findings and limits, for the study overall: When the data were pooled, 4 of 6 Alzheimer's patients but only 1 of 10 healthy subjects had a highly expanded clone, defined as one making up at least 3% of TCRs. The EBV-specific clones were neither the most highly expanded clones nor enriched among patients. The authors cautioned that detecting EBV-specific TCRs in CSF does not establish a causal link between EBV and Alzheimer's disease. The overall clonality comparison included only samples with detectable clones (about 11 healthy, 5 MCI, 5 AD, 6 PD). Compared with controls, patients with MCI or Alzheimer's disease had a higher percentage of their CSF TCRs made up by the single largest clone.

All participants were free of acute infectious disease and in good physical condition. Biomarkers including neurofilament, amyloid-beta and tau were used to confirm neurodegeneration in the patients. Live CSF cells for droplet-based sequencing were sorted with a live/dead marker. CSF was obtained by lumbar puncture, and immune cells were pelleted by centrifugation at 300g. CSF samples were inspected for red blood cells, and any blood-contaminated sample was excluded. CSF cells were cryopreserved in freezing medium, frozen at -80 degrees C overnight, and then transferred to liquid nitrogen for storage. CSF samples were stored for less than seven months before analysis.

The chain uses TRBV18 and TRBJ1-1. The sample was cerebrospinal fluid. The sequence was obtained from a human donor with mild cognitive impairment. The CDR3 sequence is CASSLQIGNTEAFF.